The rows below give T cell receptor beta chains drawn from one sample of a study of T cell changes during pregnancy in multiple sclerosis. Repertoires were generated with immunoSEQ multiplex PCR, while TCRdb's copy carries only in-frame clones and drops some. Found here are over 100,000 clones, more than 85% of them singletons; the top ten hold 1.5% to 1.9%. The material sequenced was peripheral blood, taken in the third trimester of pregnancy. The receptors originated from a female donor with multiple sclerosis, enrolled in a pregnancy study. The CDR3 runs from the conserved cysteine through the conserved F or W. The D gene is left open where the match is weak.

V gene	D gene	J gene	CDR3 length	CDR3 protein	CDR3 DNA
TRBV18	-	TRBJ1-1	15	CASSPPGLKNTEAFF	TGTGCCAGCTCACCACCGGGACTTAAGAACACTGAAGCTTTCTTT
TRBV7-6	TRBD2	TRBJ2-3	16	CASSRPGTIFTDTQYF	TGTGCCAGCAGCCGTCCCGGGACTATATTCACAGATACGCAGTATTTT
TRBV15	-	TRBJ2-2	15	CATSREEGMVGELFF	TGTGCCACCAGCAGAGAAGAGGGAATGGTCGGGGAGCTGTTTTTT
TRBV2	TRBD2	TRBJ2-1	12	CASSERENEQFF	TGTGCCAGCAGTGAGCGGGAGAATGAGCAGTTCTTC
TRBV7-8	-	TRBJ1-1	13	CASSLWLNTEAFF	TGTGCCAGCAGCCTATGGTTGAACACTGAAGCTTTCTTT
TRBV5-6	TRBD1	TRBJ2-7	13	CASSRDREYEQYF	TGTGCCAGCAGCCGGGACAGGGAATACGAGCAGTACTTC
TRBV19	TRBD2	TRBJ2-3	22	CASSIGLAGGVPRPSGTDTQYF	TGTGCCAGTAGTATAGGACTAGCGGGAGGGGTCCCGCGCCCTTCTGGCACAGATACGCAGTATTTT
TRBV14	-	TRBJ1-2	14	CASSQVQGPSGYTF	TGTGCCAGCAGCCAGGTACAGGGACCCAGTGGCTACACCTTC
TRBV4-1	TRBD1	TRBJ1-1	17	CASSQGPGTGTNTEAFF	TGCGCCAGCAGCCAAGGTCCCGGGACAGGTACGAACACTGAAGCTTTCTTT
TRBV30	-	TRBJ1-5	13	CAWSGGSNQPQHF	TGTGCCTGGAGCGGAGGAAGCAATCAGCCCCAGCATTTT